The rows below give T cell receptor beta chains drawn from one sample of a study of blood T cell repertoires in COVID-19. TCRdb's copy holds only in-frame clones and misses some; the assay was immunoSEQ multiplex PCR. The sample lists roughly 150,000 clones, around 82% occurring once. The source material was peripheral blood. Receptors were obtained from a man between 60 and 75 years old with acute or convalescent COVID-19. Each CDR3 is given with its conserved first and last residue.

J gene | V gene | CDR3 protein
TRBJ2-1 | TRBV5-8 | CASSRGTSGYNEQFF
TRBJ2-7 | TRBV5-1 | CASSQRTGRSSYEQYF
TRBJ1-1 | TRBV27 | CASSSAGTTVEAFF
TRBJ2-5 | TRBV11-3 | CASSFPSGGGETQYF
TRBJ2-2 | TRBV27 | CASSVYPPSGRLWELFF
TRBJ2-7 | TRBV5-4 | CASSLTGREQYF
TRBJ1-3 | TRBV10-3 | CAISASTGVDSGNTIYF
TRBJ2-2 | TRBV3-1/TRBV3-2 | CASSQGGGSYTGELFF
TRBJ2-5 | TRBV5-4 | CASSLGGNERAAETQYF
TRBJ2-3 | TRBV10-3 | CATASGRGGTDTQYF
TRBJ1-1 | TRBV3-1/TRBV3-2 | CASSQRHLNTEAFF
TRBJ1-5 | TRBV28 | CASGGDSNQPQHF
TRBJ2-3 | TRBV30 | CAWSESGDTQYF
TRBJ2-7 | TRBV6-5 | CASSYGGRHEQYF
TRBJ1-3 | TRBV11-2 | CASSLPGQADSSGNTIYF
TRBJ2-3 | TRBV7-7 | CASSSKKGADTQYF